Listed below are T cell receptor beta chains from one sample, sequenced in a study of blood T cell repertoires in COVID-19. Method: immunoSEQ multiplex PCR; TCRdb's copy keeps in-frame clones and lacks some. Of just over 350,000 clones listed, roughly 84% were seen once; the top ten hold 2.5% to 3%. The sample taken for sequencing was PBMCs or T cells enriched from blood (not recorded which). These receptors were taken from a woman under 40 who had recovered from COVID-19. CDR3s include the opening cysteine and the closing phenylalanine or tryptophan. Fields, in order: CDR3 protein, clone size, V gene, J gene, D gene. A D gene is named only where the DNA matches it firmly. The size field is filled for only some rows; it gives once, few, many or a size class.

CASMTGEANSPLHF	.	TRBV5-1	TRBJ1-6	TRBD1
CASSSWDRAQETQYF	.	TRBV27	TRBJ2-5	TRBD1
CASSEGDNQPQHF	.	TRBV10-2	TRBJ1-5	.
CASSAGGFYNEQFF	.	TRBV10-1	TRBJ2-1	.
CASSLARANTGELFF	.	TRBV7-9	TRBJ2-2	.
CASSQTSGTYQETQYF	once	TRBV4-1	TRBJ2-5	TRBD2
CASLPGDRGPGGELFF	.	TRBV19	TRBJ2-2	TRBD1
CASRRTSGTYEQYF	.	TRBV7-6	TRBJ2-7	TRBD2
CASSPGTENGYTF	once	TRBV18	TRBJ1-2	TRBD1
CASSLWVGTGVEKLFF	.	TRBV7-8	TRBJ1-4	TRBD1
CASSESSGEKYEQYF	.	TRBV2	TRBJ2-7	.
CASRERDRVPNYGYTF	.	TRBV6-1	TRBJ1-2	TRBD1
CASIPGAGTGELFF	once	TRBV2	TRBJ2-2	.
CASSLLASGGYNEQFF	.	TRBV11-2	TRBJ2-1	TRBD2
CASSFSGQGTEAFF	.	TRBV7-9	TRBJ1-1	TRBD1
CASSLLTTRGETQYF	.	TRBV5-1	TRBJ2-5	.
CASSQAGNYGYTF	.	TRBV3-1/TRBV3-2	TRBJ1-2	.
CASSFSPAISNQPQHF	.	TRBV28	TRBJ1-5	.
CASSQDRARVWEQFF	.	TRBV4-1	TRBJ2-1	.
CASRSWRFTYEQYF	.	TRBV2	TRBJ2-7	.
CASSRSRDRGSPLHF	.	TRBV11-2	TRBJ1-6	TRBD1
CASSLQINYGYTF	.	TRBV12-3/TRBV12-4	TRBJ1-2	.
CASSPYRGGNTGELFF	.	TRBV4-1	TRBJ2-2	.
CASSPGLPNTGELFF	.	TRBV19	TRBJ2-2	.
CASSVASEETQYF	.	TRBV25-1	TRBJ2-5	.
CASSRLRVGQPQHF	.	TRBV14	TRBJ1-5	.
CAISNFDRGSGNTIYF	.	TRBV10-3	TRBJ1-3	TRBD1
CASSQDRAIGEQYF	.	TRBV7-9	TRBJ2-7	TRBD1
CATSNRGGSYEQYF	.	TRBV15	TRBJ2-7	TRBD2
CASSLPQMFQPQHF	.	TRBV28	TRBJ1-5	.
CASSLGPDKYQETQYF	.	TRBV11-2	TRBJ2-5	.
CASSDQAGGYYNEQFF	.	TRBV19	TRBJ2-1	TRBD2
CASSPEAGVRELFF	.	TRBV7-9	TRBJ2-2	.
CASIASGSSHEQYF	.	TRBV25-1	TRBJ2-7	TRBD2
CASRLGTHQPQHF	.	TRBV12-3/TRBV12-4	TRBJ1-5	.
CAWSVPQTGPRSEQYF	.	TRBV30	TRBJ2-7	.
CASSFRYGYTF	.	TRBV28	TRBJ1-2	.
CASRLEDRASTEAFF	.	TRBV12-2	TRBJ1-1	.
CASSYWTGEGYGYTF	few	TRBV5-8	TRBJ1-2	TRBD1
CASSQIAGVEQFF	.	TRBV3-1/TRBV3-2	TRBJ2-1	TRBD2
CASSFTANTEAFF	few	TRBV19	TRBJ1-1	.
CASSFRGVGEAFF	.	TRBV28	TRBJ1-1	TRBD1
CSVEQGVSTDTQYF	.	TRBV29-1	TRBJ2-3	.
CASSTGVGSYGYTF	.	TRBV27	TRBJ1-2	TRBD1
CASTPGQSNSPLHF	.	TRBV6-5	TRBJ1-6	.
CASSDRGLAQPQHF	.	TRBV19	TRBJ1-5	TRBD1
CASSSLDSMNTEAFF	.	TRBV7-6	TRBJ1-1	.
CASSSTDNEAFF	.	TRBV27	TRBJ1-1	.
CASSTGQGVGYEQYF	.	TRBV5-4	TRBJ2-7	TRBD1
CATSRDLGASGNTIYF	.	TRBV15	TRBJ1-3	.
CASSFTGTGEYEQYF	once	TRBV6-5	TRBJ2-7	TRBD1